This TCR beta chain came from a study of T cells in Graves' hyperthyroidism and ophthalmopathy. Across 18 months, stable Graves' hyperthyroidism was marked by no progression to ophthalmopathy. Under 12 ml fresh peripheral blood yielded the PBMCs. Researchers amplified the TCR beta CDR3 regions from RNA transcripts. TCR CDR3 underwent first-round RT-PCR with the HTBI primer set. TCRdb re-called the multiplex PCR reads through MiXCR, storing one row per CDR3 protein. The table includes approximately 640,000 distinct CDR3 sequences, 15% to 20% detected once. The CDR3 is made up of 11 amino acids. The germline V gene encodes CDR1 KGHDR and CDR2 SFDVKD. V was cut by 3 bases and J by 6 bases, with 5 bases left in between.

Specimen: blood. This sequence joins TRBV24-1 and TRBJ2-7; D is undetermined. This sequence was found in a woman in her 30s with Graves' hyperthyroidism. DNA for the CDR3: TGTGCCACCAGTGATAGGCTCGAGCAGTACTTC. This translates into CATSDRLEQYF.